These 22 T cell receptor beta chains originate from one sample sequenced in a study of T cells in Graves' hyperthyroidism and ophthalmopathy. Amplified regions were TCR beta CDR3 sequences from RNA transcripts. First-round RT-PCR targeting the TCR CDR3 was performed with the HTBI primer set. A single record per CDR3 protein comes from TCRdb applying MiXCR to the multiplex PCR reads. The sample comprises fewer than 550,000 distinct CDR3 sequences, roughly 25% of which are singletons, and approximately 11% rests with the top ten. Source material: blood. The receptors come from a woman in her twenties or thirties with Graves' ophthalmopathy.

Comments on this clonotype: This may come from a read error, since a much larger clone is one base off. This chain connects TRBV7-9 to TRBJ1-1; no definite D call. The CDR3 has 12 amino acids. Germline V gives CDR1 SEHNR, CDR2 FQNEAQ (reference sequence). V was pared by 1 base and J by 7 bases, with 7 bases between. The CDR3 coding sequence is TGTGCCAGCAGCTTAGGGGAGATTGAAGCTTTCTTT. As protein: CASSLGEIEAFF.

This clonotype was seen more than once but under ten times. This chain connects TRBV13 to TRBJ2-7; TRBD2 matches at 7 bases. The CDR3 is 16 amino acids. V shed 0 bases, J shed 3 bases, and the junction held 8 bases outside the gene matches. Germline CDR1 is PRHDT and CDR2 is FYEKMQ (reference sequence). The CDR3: CASSLGGLAANYEQYF. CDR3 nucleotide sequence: TGTGCCAGCAGCTTAGGCGGGCTAGCGGCTAACTACGAGCAGTACTTC.

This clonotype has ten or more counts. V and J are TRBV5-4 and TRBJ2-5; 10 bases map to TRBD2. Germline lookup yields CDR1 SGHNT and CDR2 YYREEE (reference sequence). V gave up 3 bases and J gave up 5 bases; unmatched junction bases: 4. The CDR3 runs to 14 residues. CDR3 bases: TGTGCCAGCAGCTGGCTAGCGGGGGATGAGACCCAGTACTTC. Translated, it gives CASSWLAGDETQYF.

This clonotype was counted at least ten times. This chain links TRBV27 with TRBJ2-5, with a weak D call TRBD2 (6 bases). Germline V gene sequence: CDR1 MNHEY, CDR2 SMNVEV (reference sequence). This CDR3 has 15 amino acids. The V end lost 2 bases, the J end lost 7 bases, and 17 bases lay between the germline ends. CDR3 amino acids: CASSLRRTAGGTQYF. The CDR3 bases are TGTGCCAGCAGTTTACGCCGGACGGCCGGGGGGACCCAGTACTTC.

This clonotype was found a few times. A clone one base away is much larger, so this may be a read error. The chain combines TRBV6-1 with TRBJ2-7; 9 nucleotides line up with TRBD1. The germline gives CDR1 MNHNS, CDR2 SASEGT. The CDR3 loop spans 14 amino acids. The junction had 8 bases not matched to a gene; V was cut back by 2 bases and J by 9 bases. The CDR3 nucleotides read TGTGCCAGCAGTGAAATTACAGGGGGCGACGGGCAGTACTTC. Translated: CASSEITGGDGQYF.

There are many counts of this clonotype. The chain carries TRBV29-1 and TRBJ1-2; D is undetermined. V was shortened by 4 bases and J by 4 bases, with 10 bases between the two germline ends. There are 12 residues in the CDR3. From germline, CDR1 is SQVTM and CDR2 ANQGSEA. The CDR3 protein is CSVVSQLYGYTF. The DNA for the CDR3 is TGCAGCGTTGTCTCCCAGCTCTATGGCTACACCTTC.

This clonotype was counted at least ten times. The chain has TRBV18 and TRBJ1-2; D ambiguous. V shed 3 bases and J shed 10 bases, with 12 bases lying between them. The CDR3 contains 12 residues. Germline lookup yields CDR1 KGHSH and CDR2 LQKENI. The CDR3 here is CASSPGGLDYTF. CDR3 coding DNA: TGTGCCAGCTCACCGGGAGGCTTAGACTACACCTTC.

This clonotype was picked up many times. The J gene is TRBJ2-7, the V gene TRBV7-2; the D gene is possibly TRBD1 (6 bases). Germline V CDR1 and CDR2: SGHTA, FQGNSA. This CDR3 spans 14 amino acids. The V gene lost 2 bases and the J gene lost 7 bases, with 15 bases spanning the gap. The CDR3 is CASSLTADSFEQYF. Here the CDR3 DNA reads TGTGCCAGCAGCTTAACGGCGGACAGTTTTGAGCAGTACTTC.

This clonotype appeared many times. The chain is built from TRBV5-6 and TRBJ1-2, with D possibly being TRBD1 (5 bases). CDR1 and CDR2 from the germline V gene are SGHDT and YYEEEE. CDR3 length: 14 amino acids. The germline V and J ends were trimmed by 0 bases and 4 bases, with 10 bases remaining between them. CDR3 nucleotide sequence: TGTGCCAGCAGCTTGGTGACAGCATCCTATGGCTACACCTTC. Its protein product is CASSLVTASYGYTF.

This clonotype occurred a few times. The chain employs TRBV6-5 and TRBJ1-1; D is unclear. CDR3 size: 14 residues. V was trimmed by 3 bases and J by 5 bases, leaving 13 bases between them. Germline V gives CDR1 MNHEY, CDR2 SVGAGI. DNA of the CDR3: TGTGCCAGCAGTTATGGGGATGTTTCGACTGAAGCTTTCTTT. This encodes CASSYGDVSTEAFF.

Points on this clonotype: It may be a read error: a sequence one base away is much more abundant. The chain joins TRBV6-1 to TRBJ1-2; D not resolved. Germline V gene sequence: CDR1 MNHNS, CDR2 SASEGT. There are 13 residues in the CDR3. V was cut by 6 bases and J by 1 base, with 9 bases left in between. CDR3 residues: CASSGGFNYGYTF. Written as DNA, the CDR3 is TGTGCCAGCAGCGGAGGGTTTAACTATGGCTACACCTTC.

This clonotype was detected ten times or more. For the CDR3, the DNA is TGTGCCAGCAGAACTGAACCAGTGAACACTGAAGCTTTCTTT. This sequence encodes CASRTEPVNTEAFF. The gene calls are TRBV6-5 and TRBJ1-1; D unclear. The CDR3 contains 14 residues. Germline CDR1 MNHEY, CDR2 SVGAGI. The V gene lost 6 bases and the J gene lost 0 bases, with 11 bases spanning the gap.

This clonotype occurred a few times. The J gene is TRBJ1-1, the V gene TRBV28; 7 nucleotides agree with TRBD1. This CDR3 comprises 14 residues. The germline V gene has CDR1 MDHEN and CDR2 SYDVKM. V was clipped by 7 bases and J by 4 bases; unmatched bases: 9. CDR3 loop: CASNARAGGTEAFF. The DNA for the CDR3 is TGTGCCAGCAACGCCAGAGCAGGGGGCACTGAAGCTTTCTTT. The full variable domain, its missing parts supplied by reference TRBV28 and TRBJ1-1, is DVKVTQSSRYLVKRTGEKVFLECVQDMDHENMFWYRQDPGLGLRLIYFSYDVKMKEKGDIPEGYSVSREKKERFSLILESASTNQTSMYLCASNARAGGTEAFFGQGTRLTVV.

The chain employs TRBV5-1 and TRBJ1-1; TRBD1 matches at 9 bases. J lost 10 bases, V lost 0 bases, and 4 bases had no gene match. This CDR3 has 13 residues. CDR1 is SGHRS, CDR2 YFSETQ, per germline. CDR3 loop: CASSLGWTGVAFF. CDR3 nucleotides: TGCGCCAGCAGCTTGGGGTGGACAGGGGTAGCTTTCTTT.

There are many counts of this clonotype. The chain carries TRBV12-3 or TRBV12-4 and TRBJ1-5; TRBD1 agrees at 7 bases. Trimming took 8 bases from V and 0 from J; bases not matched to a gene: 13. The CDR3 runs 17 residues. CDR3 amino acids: CASSTGVLLSSNQPQHF. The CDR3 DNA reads TGTGCCAGCTCAACAGGGGTTCTCCTCTCTAGCAATCAGCCCCAGCATTTT.

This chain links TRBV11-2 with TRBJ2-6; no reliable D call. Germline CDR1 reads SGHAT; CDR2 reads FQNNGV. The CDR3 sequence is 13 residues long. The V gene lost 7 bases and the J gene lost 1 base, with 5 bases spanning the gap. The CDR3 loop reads CASTMSGANVLTF. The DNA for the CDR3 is TGTGCCAGCACCATGTCTGGGGCCAACGTCCTGACTTTC.

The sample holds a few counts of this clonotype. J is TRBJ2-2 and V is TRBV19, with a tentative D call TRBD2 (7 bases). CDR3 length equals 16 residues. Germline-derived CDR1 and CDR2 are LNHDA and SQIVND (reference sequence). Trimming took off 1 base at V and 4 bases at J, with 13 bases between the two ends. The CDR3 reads CASSIVGGASTGELFF. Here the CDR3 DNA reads TGTGCCAGTAGTATAGTGGGGGGGGCGAGCACCGGGGAGCTGTTTTTT.

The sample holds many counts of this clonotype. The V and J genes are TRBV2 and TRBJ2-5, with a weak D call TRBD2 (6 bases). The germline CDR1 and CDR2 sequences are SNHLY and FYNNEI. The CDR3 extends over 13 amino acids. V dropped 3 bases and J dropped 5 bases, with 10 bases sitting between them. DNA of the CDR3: TGTGCCAGCAGTGAGGAGGAGGGTGAGACCCAGTACTTC. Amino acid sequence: CASSEEEGETQYF.

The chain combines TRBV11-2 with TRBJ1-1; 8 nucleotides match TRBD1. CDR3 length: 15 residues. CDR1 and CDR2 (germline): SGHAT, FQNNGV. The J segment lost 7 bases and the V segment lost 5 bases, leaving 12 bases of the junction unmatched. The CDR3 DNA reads TGTGCCAGCAGCACGCTGACAGGGGTGTACGGTGAAGCTTTCTTT. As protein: CASSTLTGVYGEAFF. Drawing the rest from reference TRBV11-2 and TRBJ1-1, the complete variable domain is EAGVAQSPRYKIIEKRQSVAFWCNPISGHATLYWYQQILGQGPKLLIQFQNNGVVDDSQLPKDRFSAERLKGVDSTLKIQPAKLEDSAVYLCASSTLTGVYGEAFFGQGTRLTVV.

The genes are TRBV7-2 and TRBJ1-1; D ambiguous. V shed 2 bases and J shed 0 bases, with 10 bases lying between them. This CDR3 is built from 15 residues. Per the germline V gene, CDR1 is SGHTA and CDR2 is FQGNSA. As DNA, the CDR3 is TGTGCCAGCAGCTTAAGCAAATCCGTGAACACTGAAGCTTTCTTT. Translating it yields CASSLSKSVNTEAFF. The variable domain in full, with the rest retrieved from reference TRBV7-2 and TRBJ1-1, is GAGVSQSPSNKVTEKGKDVELRCDPISGHTALYWYRQSLGQGLEFLIYFQGNSAPDKSGLPSDRFSAERTGGSVSTLTIQRTQQEDSAVYLCASSLSKSVNTEAFFGQGTRLTVV.

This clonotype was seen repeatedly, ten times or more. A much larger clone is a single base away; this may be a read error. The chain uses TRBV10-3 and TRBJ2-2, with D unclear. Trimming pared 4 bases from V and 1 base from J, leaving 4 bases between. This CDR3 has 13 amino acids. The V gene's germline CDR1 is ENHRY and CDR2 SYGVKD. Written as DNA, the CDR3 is TGTGCCATCAGTGGACAGAACACCGGGGAGCTGTTTTTT. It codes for CAISGQNTGELFF.

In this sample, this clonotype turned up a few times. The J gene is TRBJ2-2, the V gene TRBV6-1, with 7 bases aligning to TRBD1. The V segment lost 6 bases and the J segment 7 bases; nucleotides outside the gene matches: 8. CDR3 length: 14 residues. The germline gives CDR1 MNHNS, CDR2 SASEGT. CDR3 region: CASSPRQGVGELFF. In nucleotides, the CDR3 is TGTGCCAGCAGCCCCAGACAGGGTGTCGGGGAGCTGTTTTTT.